Each of the 17 T cell receptor beta chains below was sequenced from the same sample in a study of T cell responses to AZD1222 COVID-19 vaccine. The table came from immunoSEQ multiplex PCR; TCRdb's copy has only in-frame clones and leaves some out. This sample carries about 150,000 clones, about 93% of them seen once, and the ten largest clones take about 5.1%. The sequenced sample was peripheral blood, obtained on day 0 of AZD1222 vaccination. The origin of the receptors is an adult in good health.

The gene calls are TRBV14 and TRBJ1-3; D perhaps matches TRBD1 (5 bases). The CDR3 length is 15 residues. The V end lost 2 bases, the J end lost 0 bases, and 8 bases lay between the germline ends. Germline CDR1 SGHDN, CDR2 FVKESK. The CDR3 bases are TGTGCCAGCAGCCAACAGGGACTCTCTGGAAACACCATATATTTT. Amino acids: CASSQQGLSGNTIYF.

The chain is built from TRBV7-3 and TRBJ1-1, with TRBD1 as a possible D gene (6 bases). The V and J ends lost 5 bases and 5 bases respectively, with 12 bases between them. The germline V gene has CDR1 SGHTA and CDR2 FQGTGA. CDR3 size: 13 residues. The CDR3 bases are TGTGCCAGCAGCACAGGGAGGGAAACTGAAGCTTTCTTT. As protein: CASSTGRETEAFF. The full variable domain, completed using reference TRBV7-3 and TRBJ1-1, is GAGVSQTPSNKVTEKGKYVELRCDPISGHTALYWYRQSLGQGPEFLIYFQGTGAADDSGLPNDRFFAVRPEGSVSTLKIQRTERGDSAVYLCASSTGRETEAFFGQGTRLTVV.

The chain couples TRBV7-9 to TRBJ2-1; D unclear. This CDR3 contains 12 residues. Germline CDR1 SEHNR, CDR2 FQNEAQ (reference sequence). V was clipped by 2 bases and J by 14 bases, with 13 bases between them. CDR3 loop: CASSLPVTAKFF. The CDR3 coding sequence is TGTGCCAGCAGCTTACCGGTGACGGCTAAGTTCTTC.

The chain combines TRBV2 with TRBJ1-2, with D possibly TRBD1 on 6 matching bases. The length of the CDR3 is 14 residues. The V end lost 6 bases, the J end lost 0 bases, and 11 bases lay between the germline ends. CDR1 and CDR2 (germline): SNHLY, FYNNEI. CDR3 region: CASSADRSNYGYTF. The CDR3 region has the DNA TGTGCCAGCAGCGCGGACAGATCTAACTATGGCTACACCTTC.

This clone was picked up one time. The rearrangement joins TRBV18 to TRBJ2-1; maybe TRBD2 (6 bases). Germline V gene data show CDR1 as KGHSH and CDR2 as LQKENI. The CDR3 is made up of 15 amino acids. The V and J ends lost 6 bases and 0 bases respectively, with 12 bases between them. The CDR3 DNA sequence: TGTGCCAGCTCCCTCGGGGAGGCCTCCTACAATGAGCAGTTCTTC. Translated: CASSLGEASYNEQFF.

This chain links TRBV28 with TRBJ1-2; TRBD1 matches 12 bases. V lost 2 bases, J lost 5 bases, and 3 bases stayed unmatched. The CDR3 covers 15 residues. Germline lookup yields CDR1 MDHEN and CDR2 SYDVKM. The CDR3 DNA follows: TGTGCCAGCAGTTTACTGGGACAGGGGGCGTATGGCTACACCTTC. Its translation: CASSLLGQGAYGYTF.

The chain combines TRBV28 with TRBJ2-2, with D perhaps TRBD1 or TRBD2 (6 bases each). The CDR3 is 17 amino acids. CDR1 and CDR2 from the germline V gene are MDHEN and SYDVKM. Trimming removed 4 bases from V and 1 base from J, with 16 bases in between. CDR3 protein: CASSWGARRGNTGELFF. In DNA form, the CDR3 reads TGTGCCAGCAGTTGGGGGGCGCGGCGGGGGAACACCGGGGAGCTGTTTTTT.

This clone was detected a few times. This chain connects TRBV4-2 to TRBJ2-7; 10 bases line up with TRBD2. CDR1 and CDR2 (germline): LGHNA, YNFKEQ. Trimming cost V 3 bases and J 3 bases; bases outside gene matches: 2. The CDR3 runs 14 residues. The CDR3 nucleotides read TGTGCCAGCAGCCAGGGACTAGCGAACTACGAGCAGTACTTC. It codes for CASSQGLANYEQYF.

V is TRBV6-6 and J is TRBJ1-5; 7 bases agree with TRBD1. This CDR3 is 16 amino acids long. Germline trimming cut 2 bases from V and 9 bases from J; bases unmatched to any gene: 13. The germline CDR1 and CDR2 sequences are MNHNY and SVGAGI (reference sequence). CDR3: CASSYKPTGWYRPQHF. The CDR3 DNA is TGTGCCAGCAGTTACAAGCCGACAGGGTGGTACCGGCCCCAGCATTTT.

A single count supports this clone. This chain connects TRBV7-9 to TRBJ2-7, with 7 bases identical to TRBD1. The germline gives CDR1 SEHNR, CDR2 FQNEAQ (reference sequence). The CDR3 sequence is 14 residues long. V trimming: 4 bases; J trimming: 2 bases; junction bases outside the gene matches: 5. CDR3 coding DNA: TGTGCCAGCAGCTACCGACAGGGACCCTACGAGCAGTACTTC. It encodes CASSYRQGPYEQYF.

This clone was recorded a few times. V and J are TRBV6-5 and TRBJ1-1; possibly TRBD1 for D (5 bases). CDR3 length: 15 residues. Trimming removed 6 bases at V and 2 bases at J, with 16 bases between. Germline CDR1 reads MNHEY; CDR2 reads SVGAGI. The CDR3: CASRLSGRLNTEAFF. The DNA for the CDR3 is TGTGCCAGCAGATTGTCGGGACGGCTAAACACTGAAGCTTTCTTT.

The chain employs TRBV5-6 and TRBJ1-6, with 9 bases fitting TRBD1. CDR1 SGHDT and CDR2 YYEEEE come from the germline V gene. The CDR3 covers 15 residues. V was pared by 4 bases and J by 5 bases, with 4 bases of the junction left unmatched. The CDR3 region is CASSPRTGDNSPLHF. The CDR3 coding sequence is TGTGCCAGCAGCCCGAGGACAGGGGATAATTCACCCCTCCACTTT.

The chain joins TRBV28 to TRBJ1-2; D is unclear. This CDR3 region has 11 residues. V lost 6 bases, J lost 7 bases, and 9 bases lay in between. CDR1 MDHEN and CDR2 SYDVKM come from the germline V gene. The CDR3 loop reads CASRLGPGYTF. In DNA, the CDR3 is TGTGCCAGCAGACTAGGTCCTGGCTACACCTTC.

The chain uses TRBV19 and TRBJ2-5; a weak D match, TRBD1 (6 bases). Deletions cut 1 base from V and 5 bases from J, with 8 bases between. In germline, CDR1 is LNHDA, CDR2 SQIVND (reference sequence). The CDR3 sequence is 13 residues long. The CDR3 is CASSIVGAETQYF. In DNA form, the CDR3 reads TGTGCCAGTAGTATAGTGGGGGCTGAGACCCAGTACTTC.

DNA of the CDR3: TGCGCCAGCAGCTTCGGCGGCGGGAGTACCGGGGAGCTGTTTTTT. Its translation: CASSFGGGSTGELFF. The J gene is TRBJ2-2, the V gene TRBV5-1; TRBD2 agrees at 7 bases. With V trimmed by 2 bases and J by 5 bases, 6 bases remained unmatched. Germline assignment: CDR1 SGHRS and CDR2 YFSETQ. The CDR3 is 15 residues long.

The chain is built from TRBV6-4 and TRBJ2-1; D ambiguous. CDR3 length: 13 residues. Germline V gene lookup returns CDR1 MRHNA and CDR2 SNTAGT. Trimming took 3 bases from V and 5 from J, leaving 8 bases between them. CDR3 DNA sequence: TGTGCCAGCAGTGAGTCCGTCAACAATGAGCAGTTCTTC. Amino acid sequence: CASSESVNNEQFF.

V usage is TRBV3-1 (or the pseudogene TRBV3-2) and J usage is TRBJ2-3; D call uncertain. The germline V gene has CDR1 LGHDT and CDR2 YNNKEL (reference sequence). Deletions cut 4 bases from V and 0 bases from J, with 14 bases between. CDR3 length equals 16 residues. Here the CDR3 reads CASSRLTSSSTDTQYF. As DNA, the CDR3 is TGTGCCAGCAGCCGACTGACATCCTCTAGCACAGATACGCAGTATTTT.